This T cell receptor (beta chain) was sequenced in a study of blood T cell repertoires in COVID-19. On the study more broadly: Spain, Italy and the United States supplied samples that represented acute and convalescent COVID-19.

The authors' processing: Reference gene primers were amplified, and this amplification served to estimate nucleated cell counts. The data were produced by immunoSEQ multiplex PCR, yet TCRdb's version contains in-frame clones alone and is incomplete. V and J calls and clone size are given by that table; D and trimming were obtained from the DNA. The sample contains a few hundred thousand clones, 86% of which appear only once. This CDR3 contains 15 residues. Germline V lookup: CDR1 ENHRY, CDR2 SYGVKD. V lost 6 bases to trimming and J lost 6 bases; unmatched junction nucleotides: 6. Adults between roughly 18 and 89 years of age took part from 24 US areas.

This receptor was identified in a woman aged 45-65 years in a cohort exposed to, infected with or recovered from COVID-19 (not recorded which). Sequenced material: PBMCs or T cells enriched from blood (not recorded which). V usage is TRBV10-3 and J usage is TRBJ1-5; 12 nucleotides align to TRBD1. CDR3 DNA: TGTGCCATCAGCTTGGGACAGGGGGCGGGTCAGCCCCAGCATTTT. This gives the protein CAISLGQGAGQPQHF.